This TCR beta chain is drawn from a study of early T cells in non-severe SARS-CoV-2 infection. This clonotype was observed a handful of times. The CDR3 consists of 17 residues. From germline, CDR1 is SGHNT and CDR2 YYREEE (reference sequence). The V end lost 4 bases, the J end lost 0 bases, and 17 bases lay between the germline ends. One entry per CDR3 protein, called by TCRdb with MiXCR from the 5' RACE reads. The table includes some 35,000 distinct CDR3 sequences, around 7% detected once. The sample in question was whole blood, obtained at baseline. The clonotype was recovered from an adult who was a healthcare worker with PCR-confirmed SARS-CoV-2 infection or an uninfected control (not recorded which). The rearrangement uses TRBV5-4 and TRBJ1-3; the D is unclear. Written as DNA, the CDR3 is TGTGCCAGCAGCGGCGGGCTTCACCTGTCCTCTGGAAACACCATATATTTT. It codes for CASSGGLHLSSGNTIYF. Full variable domain (missing parts from reference TRBV5-4 and TRBJ1-3): ETGVTQSPTHLIKTRGQQVTLRCSSQSGHNTVSWYQQALGQGPQFIFQYYREEENGRGNFPPRFSGLQFPNYSSELNVNALELDDSALYLCASSGGLHLSSGNTIYFGEGSWLTVV.